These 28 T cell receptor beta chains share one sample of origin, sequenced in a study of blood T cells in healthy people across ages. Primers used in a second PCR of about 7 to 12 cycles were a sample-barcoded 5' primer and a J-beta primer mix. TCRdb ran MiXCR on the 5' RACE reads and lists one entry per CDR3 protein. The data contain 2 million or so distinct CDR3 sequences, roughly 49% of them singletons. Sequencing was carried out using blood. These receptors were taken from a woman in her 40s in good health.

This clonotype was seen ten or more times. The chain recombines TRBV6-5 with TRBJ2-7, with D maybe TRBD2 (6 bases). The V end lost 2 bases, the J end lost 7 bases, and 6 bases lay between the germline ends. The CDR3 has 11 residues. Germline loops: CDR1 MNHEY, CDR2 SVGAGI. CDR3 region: CASSYGGEQYF. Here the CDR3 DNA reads TGTGCCAGCAGTTACGGGGGGGAGCAGTACTTC.

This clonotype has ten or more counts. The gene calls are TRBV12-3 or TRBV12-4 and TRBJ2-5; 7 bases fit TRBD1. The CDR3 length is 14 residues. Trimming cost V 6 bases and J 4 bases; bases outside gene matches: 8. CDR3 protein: CASSLQGWIETQYF. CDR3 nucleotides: TGTGCCAGCAGCCTACAGGGGTGGATAGAGACCCAGTACTTC.

Here the CDR3 reads CSARVAQDYYGYTF. The CDR3 DNA sequence: TGCAGTGCTAGGGTCGCACAGGACTACTATGGCTACACCTTC. The chain recombines TRBV20-1 with TRBJ1-2; D perhaps matches TRBD1 (5 bases). The germline V gene encodes CDR1 DFQATT and CDR2 SNEGSKA (reference sequence). This CDR3 region has 14 residues. With 3 bases removed from V and 3 bases from J, the gap between germline ends came to 14 bases.

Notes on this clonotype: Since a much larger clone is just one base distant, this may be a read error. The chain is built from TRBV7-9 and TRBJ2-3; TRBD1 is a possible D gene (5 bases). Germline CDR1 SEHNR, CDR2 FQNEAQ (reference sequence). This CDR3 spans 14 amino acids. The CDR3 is CASSYSDLTGTQYF. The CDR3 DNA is TGTGCCAGCAGCTACTCGGACCTCACAGGTACGCAGTATTTT. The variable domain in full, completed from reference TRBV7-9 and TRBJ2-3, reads DTGVSQNPRHKITKRGQNVTFRCDPISEHNRLYWYRQTLGQGPEFLTYFQNEAQLEKSRLLSDRFSAERPKGSFSTLEIQRTEQGDSAMYLCASSYSDLTGTQYFGPGTRLTVL.

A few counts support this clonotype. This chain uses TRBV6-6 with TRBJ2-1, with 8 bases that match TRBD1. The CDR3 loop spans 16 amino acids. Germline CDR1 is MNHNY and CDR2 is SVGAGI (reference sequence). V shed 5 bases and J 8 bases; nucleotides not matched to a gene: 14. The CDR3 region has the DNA TGTGCCAGCAGTCCCGGAACAGGGGGGAGGATCGATGAGCAGTTCTTC. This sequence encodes CASSPGTGGRIDEQFF.

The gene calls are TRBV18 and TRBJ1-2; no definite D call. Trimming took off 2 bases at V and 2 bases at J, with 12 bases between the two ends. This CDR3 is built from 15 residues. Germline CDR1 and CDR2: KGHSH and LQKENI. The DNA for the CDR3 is TGTGCCAGCTCACCAATCGACTCGCCAAACTATGGCTACACCTTC. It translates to CASSPIDSPNYGYTF.

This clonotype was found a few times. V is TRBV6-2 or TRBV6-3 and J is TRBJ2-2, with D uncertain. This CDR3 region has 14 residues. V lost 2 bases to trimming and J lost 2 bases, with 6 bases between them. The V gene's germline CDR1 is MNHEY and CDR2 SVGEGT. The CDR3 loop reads CASSYIRNTGELFF. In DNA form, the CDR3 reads TGTGCCAGCAGTTACATTCGAAACACCGGGGAGCTGTTTTTT.

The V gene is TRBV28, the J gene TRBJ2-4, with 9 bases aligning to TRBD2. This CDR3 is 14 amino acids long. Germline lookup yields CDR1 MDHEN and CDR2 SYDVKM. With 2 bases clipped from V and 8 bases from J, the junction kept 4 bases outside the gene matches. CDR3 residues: CASSLRGGGDIQYF. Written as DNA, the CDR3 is TGTGCCAGCAGTTTACGCGGCGGGGGGGACATTCAGTACTTC.

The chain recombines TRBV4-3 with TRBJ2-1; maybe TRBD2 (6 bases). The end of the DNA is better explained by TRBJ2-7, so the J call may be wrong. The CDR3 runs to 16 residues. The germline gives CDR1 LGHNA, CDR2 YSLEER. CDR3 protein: CASSQDNGGVYNEQYF. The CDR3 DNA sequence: TGCGCCAGCAGCCAAGATAACGGGGGTGTCTACAATGAGCAGTACTTC.

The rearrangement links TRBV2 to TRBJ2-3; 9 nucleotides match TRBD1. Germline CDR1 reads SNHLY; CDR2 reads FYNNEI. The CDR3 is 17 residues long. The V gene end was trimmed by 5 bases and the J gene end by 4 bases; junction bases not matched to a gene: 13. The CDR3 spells CASSKPRGQGLADTQYF. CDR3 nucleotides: TGTGCCAGCAGTAAACCCCGGGGACAGGGATTGGCAGATACGCAGTATTTT. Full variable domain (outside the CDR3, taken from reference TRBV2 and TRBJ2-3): EPEVTQTPSHQVTQMGQEVILRCVPISNHLYFYWYRQILGQKVEFLVSFYNNEISEKSEIFDDQFSVERPDGSNFTLKIRSTKLEDSAMYFCASSKPRGQGLADTQYFGPGTRLTVL.

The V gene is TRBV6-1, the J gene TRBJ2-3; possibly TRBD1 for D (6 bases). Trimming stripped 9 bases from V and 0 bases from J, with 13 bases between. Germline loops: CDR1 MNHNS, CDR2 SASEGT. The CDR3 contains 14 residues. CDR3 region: CASNRVVSTDTQYF. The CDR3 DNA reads TGTGCCAGTAACAGGGTCGTGAGCACAGATACGCAGTATTTT.

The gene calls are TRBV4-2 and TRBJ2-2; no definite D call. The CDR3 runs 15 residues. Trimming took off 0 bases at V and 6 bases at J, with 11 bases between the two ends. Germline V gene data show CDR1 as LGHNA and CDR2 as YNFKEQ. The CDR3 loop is CASSQDPDAAGELFF. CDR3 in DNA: TGTGCCAGCAGCCAAGATCCGGATGCCGCCGGGGAGCTGTTTTTT.

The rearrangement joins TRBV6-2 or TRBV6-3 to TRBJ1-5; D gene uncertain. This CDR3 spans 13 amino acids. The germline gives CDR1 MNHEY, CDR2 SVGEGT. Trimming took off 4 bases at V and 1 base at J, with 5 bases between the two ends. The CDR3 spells CASSSVSNQPQHF. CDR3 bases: TGTGCCAGCAGTTCCGTCAGCAATCAGCCCCAGCATTTT.

The DNA of the CDR3 is TGCAGCGGAACCGGGACAGGGATGTACGAGCAGTACTTC. It translates to CSGTGTGMYEQYF. The rearrangement uses TRBV29-1 and TRBJ2-5; 9 bases match TRBD1. The J call is uncertain, as TRBJ2-7 better fits the DNA end. Germline lookup yields CDR1 SQVTM and CDR2 ANQGSEA. The CDR3 consists of 13 residues.

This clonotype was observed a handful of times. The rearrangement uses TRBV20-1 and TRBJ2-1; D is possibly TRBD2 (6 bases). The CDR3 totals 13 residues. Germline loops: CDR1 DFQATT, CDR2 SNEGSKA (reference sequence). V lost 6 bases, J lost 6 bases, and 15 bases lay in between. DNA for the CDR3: TGCAGTGCGTGGACTACGCCCAGCAATGAGCAGTTCTTC. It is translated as CSAWTTPSNEQFF.

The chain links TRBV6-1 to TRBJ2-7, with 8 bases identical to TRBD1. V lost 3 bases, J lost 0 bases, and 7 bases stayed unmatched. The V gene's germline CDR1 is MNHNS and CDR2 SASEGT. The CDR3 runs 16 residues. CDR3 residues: CASSDLRDRSSYEQYF. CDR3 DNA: TGTGCCAGCAGTGATCTCCGGGACAGGAGCTCCTACGAGCAGTACTTC.

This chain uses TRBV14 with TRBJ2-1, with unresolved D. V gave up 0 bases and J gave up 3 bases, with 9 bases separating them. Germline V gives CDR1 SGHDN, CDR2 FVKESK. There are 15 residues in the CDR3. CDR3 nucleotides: TGTGCCAGCAGCCAAGATGATAGGATCTACAATGAGCAGTTCTTC. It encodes CASSQDDRIYNEQFF.

CDR3 loop: CASSPRQEQSYGYTF. DNA of the CDR3: TGTGCCAGCAGCCCTAGACAGGAACAGTCATATGGCTACACCTTC. V usage is TRBV9 and J usage is TRBJ1-2; D might be TRBD1 (6 bases). Trimming pared 4 bases from V and 5 bases from J, leaving 18 bases between. This CDR3 comprises 15 residues. Germline V CDR1 and CDR2: SGDLS, YYNGEE. The entire variable domain, with the rest obtained from reference TRBV9 and TRBJ1-2, is as follows: DSGVTQTPKHLITATGQRVTLRCSPRSGDLSVYWYQQSLDQGLQFLIQYYNGEERAKGNILERFSAQQFPDLHSELNLSSLELGDSALYFCASSPRQEQSYGYTFGSGTRLTVV.

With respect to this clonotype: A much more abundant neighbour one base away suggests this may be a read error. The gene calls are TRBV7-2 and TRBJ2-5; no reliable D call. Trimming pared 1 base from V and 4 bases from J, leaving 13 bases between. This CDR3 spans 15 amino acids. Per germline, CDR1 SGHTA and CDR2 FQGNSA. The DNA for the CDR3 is TGTGCCAGCAGCTTAGTGCTAGGCGTCCTAGAGACCCAGTACTTC. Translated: CASSLVLGVLETQYF.

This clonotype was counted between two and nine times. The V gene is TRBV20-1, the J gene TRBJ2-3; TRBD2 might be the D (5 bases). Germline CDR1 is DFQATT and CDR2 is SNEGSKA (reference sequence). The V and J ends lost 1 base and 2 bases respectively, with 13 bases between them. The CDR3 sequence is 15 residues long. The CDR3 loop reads CSARGAGLLTDTQYF. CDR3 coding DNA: TGCAGTGCTAGAGGGGCGGGTCTACTCACAGATACGCAGTATTTT.

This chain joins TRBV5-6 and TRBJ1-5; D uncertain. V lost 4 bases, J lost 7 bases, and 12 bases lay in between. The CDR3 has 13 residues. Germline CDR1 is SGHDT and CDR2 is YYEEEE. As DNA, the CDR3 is TGTGCCAGCAGCCCCGGGGTTCTACAGCCCCAGCATTTT. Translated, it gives CASSPGVLQPQHF.

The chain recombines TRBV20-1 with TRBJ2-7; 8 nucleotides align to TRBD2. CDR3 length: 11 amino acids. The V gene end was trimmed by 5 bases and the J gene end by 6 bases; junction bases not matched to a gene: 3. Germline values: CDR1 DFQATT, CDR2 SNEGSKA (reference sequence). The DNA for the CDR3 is TGCAGTGCTGGAACTAGCGGCGAGCAGTACTTC. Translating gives CSAGTSGEQYF.

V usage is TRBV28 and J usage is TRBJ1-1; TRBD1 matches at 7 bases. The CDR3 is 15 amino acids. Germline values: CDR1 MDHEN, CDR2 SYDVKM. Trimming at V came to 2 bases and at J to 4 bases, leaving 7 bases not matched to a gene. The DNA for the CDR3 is TGTGCCAGCAGTTTAAGGAGACAGGGCGTCACTGAAGCTTTCTTT. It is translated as CASSLRRQGVTEAFF.

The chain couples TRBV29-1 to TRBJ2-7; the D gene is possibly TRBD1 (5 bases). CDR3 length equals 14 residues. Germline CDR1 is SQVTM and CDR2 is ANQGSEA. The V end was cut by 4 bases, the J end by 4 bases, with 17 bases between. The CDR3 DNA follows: TGCAGCGTTGTTTTTGTGATCGACAGTTACGAGCAGTACTTC. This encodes CSVVFVIDSYEQYF.

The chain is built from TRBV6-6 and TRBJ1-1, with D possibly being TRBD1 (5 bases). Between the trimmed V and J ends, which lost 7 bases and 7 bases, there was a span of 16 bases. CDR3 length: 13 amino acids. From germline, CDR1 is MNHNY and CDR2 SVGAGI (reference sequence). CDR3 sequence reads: CASTHGAGGEAFF. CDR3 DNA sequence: TGTGCCAGCACTCACGGGGCCGGAGGTGAAGCTTTCTTT.

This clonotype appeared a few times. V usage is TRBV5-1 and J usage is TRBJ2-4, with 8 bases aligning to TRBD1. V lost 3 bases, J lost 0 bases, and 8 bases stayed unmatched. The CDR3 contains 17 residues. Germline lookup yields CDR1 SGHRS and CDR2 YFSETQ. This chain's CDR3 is CASSYGGQGQAKNIQYF. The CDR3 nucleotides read TGCGCCAGCAGCTATGGTGGACAGGGCCAAGCCAAAAACATTCAGTACTTC.

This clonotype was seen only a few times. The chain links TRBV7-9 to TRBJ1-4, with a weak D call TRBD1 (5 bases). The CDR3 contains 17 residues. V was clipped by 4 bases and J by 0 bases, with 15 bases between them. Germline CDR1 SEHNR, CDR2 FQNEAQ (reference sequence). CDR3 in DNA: TGTGCCAGCAGCTCCGGGACCCTCATTGCAACTAATGAAAAACTGTTTTTT. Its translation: CASSSGTLIATNEKLFF.

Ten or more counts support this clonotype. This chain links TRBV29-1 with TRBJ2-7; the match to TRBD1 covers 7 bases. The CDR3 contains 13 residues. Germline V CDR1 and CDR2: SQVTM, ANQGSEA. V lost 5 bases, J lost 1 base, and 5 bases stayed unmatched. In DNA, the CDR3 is TGCAGCGTTTCGGGACAGCCTTCCTACGAGCAGTACTTC. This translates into CSVSGQPSYEQYF.